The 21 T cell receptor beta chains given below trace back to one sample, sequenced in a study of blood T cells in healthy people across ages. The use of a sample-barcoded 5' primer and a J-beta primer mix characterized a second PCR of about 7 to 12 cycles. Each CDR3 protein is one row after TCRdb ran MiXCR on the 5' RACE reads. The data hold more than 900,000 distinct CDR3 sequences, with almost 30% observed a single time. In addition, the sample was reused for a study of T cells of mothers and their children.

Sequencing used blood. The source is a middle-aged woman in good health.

CDR3 sequence reads: CSARVGVGPYEQYF. DNA for the CDR3: TGCAGTGCTAGAGTCGGGGTAGGGCCCTACGAGCAGTACTTC. V is TRBV20-1 and J is TRBJ2-7, with D maybe TRBD2 (5 bases). Germline V gene sequence: CDR1 DFQATT, CDR2 SNEGSKA (reference sequence). The V and J ends lost 1 base and 2 bases respectively, with 12 bases between them. CDR3 length: 14 amino acids.

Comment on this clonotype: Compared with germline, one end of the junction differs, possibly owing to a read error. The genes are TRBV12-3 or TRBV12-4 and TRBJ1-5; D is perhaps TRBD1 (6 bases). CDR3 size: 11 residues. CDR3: CASSPGQLQHF. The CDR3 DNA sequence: TGTGCCAGCAGTCCCGGACAGCTCCAGCATTTT.

This CDR3 is CASSFSPNRGGRGYTF. CDR3 coding DNA: TGTGCCAGCAGCTTCTCTCCTAACAGGGGGGGTAGAGGCTACACCTTC. The chain carries TRBV5-5 and TRBJ1-2, with TRBD1 matching 8 bases. The CDR3 sequence is 16 residues long. V lost 2 bases, J lost 8 bases, and 14 bases stayed unmatched. CDR1 is SGHKS and CDR2 is YYEKEE in the germline V gene (reference sequence).

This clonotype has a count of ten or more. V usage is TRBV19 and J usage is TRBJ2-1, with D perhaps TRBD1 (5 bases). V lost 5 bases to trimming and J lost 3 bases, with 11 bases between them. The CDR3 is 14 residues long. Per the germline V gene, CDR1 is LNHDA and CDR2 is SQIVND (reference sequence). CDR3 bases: TGTGCCAGTAGTTCGACAGCTTACTACAATGAGCAGTTCTTC. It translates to CASSSTAYYNEQFF. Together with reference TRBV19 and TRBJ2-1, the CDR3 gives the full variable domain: DGGITQSPKYLFRKEGQNVTLSCEQNLNHDAMYWYRQDPGQGLRLIYYSQIVNDFQKGDIAEGYSVSREKKESFPLTVTSAQKNPTAFYLCASSSTAYYNEQFFGPGTRLTVL.

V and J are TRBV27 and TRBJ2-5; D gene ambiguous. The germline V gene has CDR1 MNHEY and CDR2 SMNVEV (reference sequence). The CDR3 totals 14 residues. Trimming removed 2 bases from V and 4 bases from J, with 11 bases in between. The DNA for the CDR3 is TGTGCCAGCAGTTTACCTACCCTGGGAGAGACCCAGTACTTC. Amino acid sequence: CASSLPTLGETQYF.

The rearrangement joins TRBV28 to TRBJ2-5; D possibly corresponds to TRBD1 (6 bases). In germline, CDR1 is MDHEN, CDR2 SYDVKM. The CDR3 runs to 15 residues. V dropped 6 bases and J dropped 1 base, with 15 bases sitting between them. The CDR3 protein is CASSRDRMLQETQYF. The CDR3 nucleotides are TGTGCCAGCAGCCGAGACAGGATGCTCCAAGAGACCCAGTACTTC.

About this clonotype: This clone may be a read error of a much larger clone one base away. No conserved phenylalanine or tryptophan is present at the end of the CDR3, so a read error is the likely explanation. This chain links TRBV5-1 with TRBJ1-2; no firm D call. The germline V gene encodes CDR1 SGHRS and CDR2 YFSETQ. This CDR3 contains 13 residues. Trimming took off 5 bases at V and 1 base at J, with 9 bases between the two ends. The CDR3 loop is CASRPDNNYGYTL. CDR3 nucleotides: TGCGCCAGCAGGCCAGATAATAACTATGGCTACACCTTA.

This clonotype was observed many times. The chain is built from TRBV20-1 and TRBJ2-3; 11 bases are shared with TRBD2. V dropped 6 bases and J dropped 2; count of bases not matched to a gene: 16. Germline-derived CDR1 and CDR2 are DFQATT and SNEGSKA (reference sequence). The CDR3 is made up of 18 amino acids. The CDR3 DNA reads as TGCAGTGCCCCTCCATCGGGGATAGCGGGGGGGTACACAGATACGCAGTATTTT. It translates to CSAPPSGIAGGYTDTQYF.

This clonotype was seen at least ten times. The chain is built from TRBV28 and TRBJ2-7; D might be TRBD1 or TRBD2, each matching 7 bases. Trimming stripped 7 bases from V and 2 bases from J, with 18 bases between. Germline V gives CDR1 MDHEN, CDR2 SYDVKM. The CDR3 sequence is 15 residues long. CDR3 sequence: CASTLGAGGAYEQYF. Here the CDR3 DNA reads TGTGCCAGCACCCTGGGGGCAGGGGGGGCCTACGAGCAGTACTTC.

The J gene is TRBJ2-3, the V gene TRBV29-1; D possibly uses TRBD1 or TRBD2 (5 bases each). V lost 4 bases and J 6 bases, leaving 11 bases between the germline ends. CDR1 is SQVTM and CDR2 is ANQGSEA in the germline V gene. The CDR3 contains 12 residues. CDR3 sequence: CSVVKRGDTQYF. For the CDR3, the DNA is TGCAGCGTTGTGAAGAGGGGCGATACGCAGTATTTT.

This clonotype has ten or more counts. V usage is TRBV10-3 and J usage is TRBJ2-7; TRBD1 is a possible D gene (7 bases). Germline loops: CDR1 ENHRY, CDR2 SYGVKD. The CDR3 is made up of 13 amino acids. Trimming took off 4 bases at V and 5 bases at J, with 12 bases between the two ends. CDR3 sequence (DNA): TGTGCCATCAGTGGCGGGACAGCTAACGAGCAGTACTTC. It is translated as CAISGGTANEQYF.

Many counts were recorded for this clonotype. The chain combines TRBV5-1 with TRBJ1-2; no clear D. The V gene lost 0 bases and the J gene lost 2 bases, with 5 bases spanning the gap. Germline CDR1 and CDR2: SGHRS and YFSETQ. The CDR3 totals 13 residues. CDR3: CASSLVQNYGYTF. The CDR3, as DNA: TGCGCCAGCAGCTTGGTTCAGAACTATGGCTACACCTTC.

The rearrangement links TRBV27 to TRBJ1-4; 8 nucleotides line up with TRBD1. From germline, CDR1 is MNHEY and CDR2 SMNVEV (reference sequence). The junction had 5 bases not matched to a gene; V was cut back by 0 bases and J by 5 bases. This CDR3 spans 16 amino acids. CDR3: CASSLSTGTGNEKLFF. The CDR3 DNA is TGTGCCAGCAGTTTATCAACCGGGACAGGAAATGAAAAACTGTTTTTT. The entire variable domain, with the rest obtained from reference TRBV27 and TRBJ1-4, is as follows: EAQVTQNPRYLITVTGKKLTVTCSQNMNHEYMSWYRQDPGLGLRQIYYSMNVEVTDKGDVPEGYKVSRKEKRNFPLILESPSPNQTSLYFCASSLSTGTGNEKLFFGSGTQLSVL.

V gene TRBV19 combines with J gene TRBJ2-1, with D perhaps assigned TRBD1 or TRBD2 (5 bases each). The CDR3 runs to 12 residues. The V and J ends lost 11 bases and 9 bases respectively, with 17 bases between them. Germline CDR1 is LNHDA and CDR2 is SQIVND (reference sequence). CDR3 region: CAVNRGGSEQFF. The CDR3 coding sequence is TGTGCCGTCAACCGGGGCGGCAGTGAGCAGTTCTTC.

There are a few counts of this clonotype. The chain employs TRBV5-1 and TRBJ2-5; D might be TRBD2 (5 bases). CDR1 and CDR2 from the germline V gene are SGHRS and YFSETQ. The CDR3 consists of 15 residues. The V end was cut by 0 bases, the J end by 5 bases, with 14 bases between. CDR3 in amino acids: CASSLGASSGETQYF. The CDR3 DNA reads TGCGCCAGCAGCTTGGGGGCCTCCTCGGGGGAGACCCAGTACTTC.

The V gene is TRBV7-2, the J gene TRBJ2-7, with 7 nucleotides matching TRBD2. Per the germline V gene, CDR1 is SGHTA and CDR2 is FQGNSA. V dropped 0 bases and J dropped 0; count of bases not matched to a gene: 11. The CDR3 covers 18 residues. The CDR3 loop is CASSLARTSGVSSYEQYF. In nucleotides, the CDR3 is TGTGCCAGCAGCTTAGCCAGGACGAGCGGGGTCAGCTCCTACGAGCAGTACTTC.

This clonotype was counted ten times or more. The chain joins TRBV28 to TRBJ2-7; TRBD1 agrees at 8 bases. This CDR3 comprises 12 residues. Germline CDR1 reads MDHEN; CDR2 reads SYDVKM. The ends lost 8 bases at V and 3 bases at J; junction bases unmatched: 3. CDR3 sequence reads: CASEDRVYEQYF. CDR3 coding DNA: TGTGCCAGCGAGGACAGGGTCTACGAGCAGTACTTC.

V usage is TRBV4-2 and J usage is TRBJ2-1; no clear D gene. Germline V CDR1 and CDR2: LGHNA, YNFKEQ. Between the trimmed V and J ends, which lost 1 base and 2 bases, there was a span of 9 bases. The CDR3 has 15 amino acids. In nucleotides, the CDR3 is TGTGCCAGCAGCCAAGGACCAAATACCTACAATGAGCAGTTCTTC. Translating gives CASSQGPNTYNEQFF.

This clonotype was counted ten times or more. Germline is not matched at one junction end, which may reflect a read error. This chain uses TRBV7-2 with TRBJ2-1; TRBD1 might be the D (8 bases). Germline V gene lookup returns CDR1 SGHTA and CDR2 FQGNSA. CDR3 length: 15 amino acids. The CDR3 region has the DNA TGCGCCAGCAGCCCTGGACAGGGAGGGTACAATGAGCAGTTCTTC. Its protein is CASSPGQGGYNEQFF.

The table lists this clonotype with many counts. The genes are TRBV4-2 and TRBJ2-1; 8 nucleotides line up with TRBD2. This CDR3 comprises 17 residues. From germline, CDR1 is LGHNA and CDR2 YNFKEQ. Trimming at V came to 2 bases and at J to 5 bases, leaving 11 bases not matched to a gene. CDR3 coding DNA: TGTGCCAGCAGCCAATTGGTAGCTAGCGGGTCGAACAATGAGCAGTTCTTC. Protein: CASSQLVASGSNNEQFF.

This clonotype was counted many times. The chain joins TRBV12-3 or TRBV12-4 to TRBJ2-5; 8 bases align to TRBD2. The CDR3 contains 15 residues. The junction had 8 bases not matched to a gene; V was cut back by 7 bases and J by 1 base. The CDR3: CASTTGLAGQETQYF. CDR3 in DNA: TGTGCCAGCACTACCGGACTAGCTGGCCAAGAGACCCAGTACTTC.